The 2 T cell receptor beta chains below come from one sample, sequenced in a study of graft-versus-host responses after intestinal transplantation. Some clones are missing from TCRdb's copy, which holds only in-frame ones; the method was immunoSEQ multiplex PCR. The sample has roughly 69,000 clones, 80% to 95% seen once. The material was bone marrow, obtained 734 days after intestinal transplantation. The receptors were sampled from a human patient who received an intestinal transplant, so some T cells may come from the graft donor.

This clone was detected a few times. The chain combines TRBV5-1 with TRBJ2-3, with D hard to call. In germline, CDR1 is SGHRS, CDR2 YFSETQ. With 0 bases removed from V and 3 bases from J, the gap between germline ends came to 17 bases. The CDR3 has 17 amino acids. The CDR3 loop is CASSLVGRTEPTDTQYF. The CDR3 DNA is TGCGCCAGCAGCTTGGTCGGCAGAACCGAACCAACAGATACGCAGTATTTT. The full variable domain, in which reference TRBV5-1 and TRBJ2-3 provide the parts outside the CDR3, is KAGVTQTPRYLIKTRGQQVTLSCSPISGHRSVSWYQQTPGQGLQFLFEYFSETQRNKGNFPGRFSGRQFSNSRSEMNVSTLELGDSALYLCASSLVGRTEPTDTQYFGPGTRLTVL.

V gene TRBV7-3 combines with J gene TRBJ1-2; no definite D call. V dropped 0 bases and J dropped 8 bases, with 10 bases sitting between them. The CDR3 runs 13 residues. The germline V gene encodes CDR1 SGHTA and CDR2 FQGTGA. CDR3 sequence (DNA): TGTGCCAGCAGCTTAACGCCTTTTGAGGGCTACACCTTC. This translates into CASSLTPFEGYTF. Variable domain in full (rest from reference TRBV7-3 and TRBJ1-2): GAGVSQTPSNKVTEKGKYVELRCDPISGHTALYWYRQSLGQGPEFLIYFQGTGAADDSGLPNDRFFAVRPEGSVSTLKIQRTERGDSAVYLCASSLTPFEGYTFGSGTRLTVV.